This TCR beta chain derives from a study of cytomegalovirus exposure and HLA in healthy donors. This CDR3 contains 13 residues. Germline CDR1 reads MNHNS; CDR2 reads SASEGT. PCR involved 60 Vbeta and 13 Jbeta primers. TCRdb's copy holds only in-frame clones and misses some; the assay was immunoSEQ multiplex PCR. The sample has 150,000 to 200,000 clones, 65% to 70% seen once. The table lists this clone with a few counts. Sample: PBMCs. This TCR derives from a woman aged 18-29 years in good health and CMV-seropositive. The chain recombines TRBV6-1 with TRBJ2-5; maybe TRBD1 (6 bases). The closer fit of TRBJ2-7 to the DNA end suggests the J call may be wrong. The DNA for the CDR3 is TGTGCCAGCAGCGGCTTTGGGGGCCACGAGCAGTACTTC. It encodes CASSGFGGHEQYF.